This TCR beta chain originates from a study of blood T cells in healthy people across ages. The germline gives CDR1 SGHTA, CDR2 FQGNSA. V shed 5 bases and J 4 bases; nucleotides not matched to a gene: 9. This CDR3 comprises 15 residues. Using a J-beta primer mix together with a sample-barcoded 5' primer, a second PCR was run for about 7 to 12 cycles. Each cDNA was tagged by a template-switch adaptor containing 12 random nucleotides. Each CDR3 protein gets one entry after TCRdb re-called the 5' RACE reads with MiXCR. Of 580,000 or so distinct CDR3 sequences in the sample, 40% to 50% are singletons; the top ten hold 20% to 25%.

The receptor was derived from a man older than 75 in good health. The sample consisted of blood. The chain links TRBV7-2 to TRBJ2-3, with TRBD2 identical over 7 bases. Here the CDR3 DNA reads TGTGCCAGCAGCCCCATCGGGGGAGGGGCAGATACGCAGTATTTT. It specifies CASSPIGGGADTQYF.